Below are 2 T cell receptor beta chains sequenced from a single sample in a study of beta chain features in type 1 diabetes. Every isolated RNA sample was fully reverse transcribed, so sequencing captured expressed TCRB transcripts. Assay: immunoSEQ multiplex PCR; the TCRdb copy retains only in-frame clones and omits some. The sample has about 270,000 clones; roughly 13% are singletons. These TCRs are of unknown antigen specificity. Regarding the study as a whole: There was a moderate but significant shortening of TCRB CDR3s in all four CD4+ subsets of Type 1 diabetes patients.

Sequencing was performed on naive CD4+ T cells from blood. The receptors come from a young man with type 1 diabetes.

In nucleotides, the CDR3 is TGTGCCAGCAGTGAACTCCGTCAAACTGAGTTCTTC. This gives the protein CASSELRQTEFF. The chain carries TRBV6-1 and TRBJ2-1, with D unresolved. CDR1 and CDR2 (germline): MNHNS, SASEGT. With 2 bases removed from V and 14 bases from J, the gap between germline ends came to 13 bases. The CDR3 loop spans 12 amino acids.

The chain links TRBV28 to TRBJ2-1, with TRBD2 matching 10 bases. J was trimmed by 14 bases and V by 6 bases; bases with no gene match: 4. This CDR3 spans 11 amino acids. Germline CDR1 is MDHEN and CDR2 is SYDVKM. The CDR3: CASREREGEFF. CDR3 nucleotides: TGTGCCAGCAGGGAGCGGGAGGGGGAGTTCTTC.